This is a list of T cell receptor beta chains from one sample in a study of blood T cell repertoires in COVID-19. Produced via immunoSEQ multiplex PCR; TCRdb's table is partial and in-frame only. The table lists 210,000 or so clones, about 83% of them singletons. The specimen sequenced was PBMCs or T cells enriched from blood (not recorded which). These receptors all stem from a woman between 50 and 59 years old who had been exposed to COVID-19. The CDR3 runs from the conserved cysteine through the conserved F or W. The D gene is left open where the match is weak. Not all rows give a size; the values are once, few, many and, for expanded clones, a class.

v_gene,j_gene,len,d_gene,abundance,CDR3nt,CDR3aa
TRBV5-6,TRBJ1-2,14,-,-,TGTGCCAGCAGCGACCCGACCGGGTACTATGGCTACACCTTC,CASSDPTGYYGYTF
TRBV30,TRBJ1-1,12,TRBD1,-,TGTGCCTGGAGTGTGGCAGGGGGCAAGGCTTTCTTT,CAWSVAGGKAFF
TRBV15,TRBJ2-1,13,-,-,TGTGCCACCAGCAGAGATCAGAGGAATGAGCAGTTCTTC,CATSRDQRNEQFF
TRBV12-5,TRBJ1-6,13,-,-,TGTGCTAGTGGTCCCGGGGGACATTCACCCCTCCACTTT,CASGPGGHSPLHF
TRBV15,TRBJ2-1,13,-,-,TGTGCCACCAGCAGGTACTTGTGGAATGAGCAGTTCTTC,CATSRYLWNEQFF
TRBV24-1,TRBJ2-1,12,-,-,TGTGCCACCAGTGCGGGGAGGAATGAGCAGTTCTTC,CATSAGRNEQFF
TRBV5-1,TRBJ2-7,16,-,-,TGCGCCAGCAGCTTCGTTGGGCAGGCTAACCAATACGAGCAGTACTTC,CASSFVGQANQYEQYF
TRBV12-3/TRBV12-4,TRBJ1-4,13,TRBD1,-,TGTGCCAGCAGCAGGGGGCAGCGTGAAAAACTGTTTTTT,CASSRGQREKLFF
TRBV18,TRBJ2-3,14,TRBD2,-,TGTGCCAGCCAGAGGGACTACAGCACAGATACGCAGTATTTT,CASQRDYSTDTQYF
TRBV7-6,TRBJ2-1,15,TRBD2,-,TGTGCCAGCAGCTCGCTAGCGGGGGGGCTGAATGAGCAGTTCTTC,CASSSLAGGLNEQFF
TRBV27,TRBJ1-1,18,TRBD1,once,TGTGCCAGCAGCTATTCGGCGGGACAGGGGCTCAAGAACACTGAAGCTTTCTTT,CASSYSAGQGLKNTEAFF
TRBV4-1,TRBJ1-1,18,TRBD1,-,TGCGCCAGCAGCCCAGACGCAGGGGGCTTGCACGATAACACTGAAGCTTTCTTT,CASSPDAGGLHDNTEAFF
TRBV30,TRBJ2-2,15,-,-,TGTGCCTGGAGTGTAGAATTCCAGGGGACCGGGGAGCTGTTTTTT,CAWSVEFQGTGELFF
TRBV27,TRBJ2-3,12,TRBD2,-,TGTGCCGGGGGGGAATTCACAGATACGCAGTATTTT,CAGGEFTDTQYF
TRBV3-1/TRBV3-2,TRBJ1-4,11,TRBD1,-,TGTGCCAGCAGTCACGACAGGGAACTGTTTTTT,CASSHDRELFF
TRBV12-3/TRBV12-4,TRBJ1-3,11,-,-,TGTGCCACCCACACTGGAAACACCATATATTTT,CATHTGNTIYF
TRBV11-2,TRBJ1-1,13,-,-,TGTGCCAGCAGCTTAGAGCGAGGCAGACCCGCTTTCTTT,CASSLERGRPAFF
TRBV21-1,TRBJ1-3,14,-,-,TGTGCCAGCAGCAAAGGCAGGGGAAAAAACACCATATATTTT,CASSKGRGKNTIYF
TRBV9,TRBJ1-2,14,TRBD1,-,TGTGCCAGCAGCGCGGGACAGTCTAACTATGGCTACACCTTC,CASSAGQSNYGYTF
TRBV24-1,TRBJ2-3,16,-,few,TGTGCCACCAGTGATCCGCACAGGGACCCCACAGATACGCAGTATTTT,CATSDPHRDPTDTQYF
TRBV19,TRBJ1-2,15,-,-,TGTGCCAGTAGTATAGATAGGCAGGCTAACTATGGCTACACCTTC,CASSIDRQANYGYTF
TRBV7-2,TRBJ1-1,15,-,-,TGTGCCAGCAGCTTAGTTGGAGGCATGAACACTGAAGCTTTCTTT,CASSLVGGMNTEAFF
TRBV6-5,TRBJ1-6,13,-,medium-sized,TGTGCCAGCAGTTACGTCGGGGAATCACCCCTCCACTTT,CASSYVGESPLHF
TRBV7-2,TRBJ1-1,14,-,few,TGTGCCAGCAGGCACCAGGGGTTTCACACTGAAGCTTTCTTT,CASRHQGFHTEAFF
TRBV28,TRBJ2-1,15,-,-,TGTGCCAGCTCCCTCAGGGGAGTAATCTACAATGAGCAGTTCTTC,CASSLRGVIYNEQFF
TRBV28,TRBJ2-2,14,-,few,TGTGCCAGCAGAACCCCAGGTTCCACCGGGGAGCTGTTTTTT,CASRTPGSTGELFF
TRBV27,TRBJ1-1,15,-,-,TGTGCCAGCAGTTTGGGGGGGTCGCGGTTCACTGAAGCTTTCTTT,CASSLGGSRFTEAFF
TRBV6-5,TRBJ2-7,14,-,-,TGTGCCAGCTTGACTTTCAGTGCTTCCTACGAGCAGTACTTC,CASLTFSASYEQYF
TRBV4-2,TRBJ1-1,13,-,-,TGTGCCAGCAGCCAAGTTCAGAACACTGAAGCTTTCTTT,CASSQVQNTEAFF
TRBV5-1,TRBJ1-3,15,-,few,TGCGCCAGCAGCCCTGAGAACACTAACGGAAACACCATATATTTT,CASSPENTNGNTIYF
TRBV28,TRBJ2-5,14,-,-,TGTGCCAGCACCAGCGGAGGTGGGGATGAGACCCAGTACTTC,CASTSGGGDETQYF
TRBV19,TRBJ2-1,14,TRBD2,-,TGTGCCAGTAGCGCTAGCGGGGGCTACAATGAGCAGTTCTTC,CASSASGGYNEQFF
TRBV18,TRBJ1-5,16,-,-,TGTGCCAGCTCTCCCGTCGGCACAGTTAGCAATCAGCCCCAGCATTTT,CASSPVGTVSNQPQHF
TRBV5-1,TRBJ2-3,15,TRBD1,-,TGCGCCAGCAGCTTCGGGGACAGGGACACAGATACGCAGTATTTT,CASSFGDRDTDTQYF
TRBV29-1,TRBJ2-7,12,-,few,TGCAGCGTCAAACAGGGTTCGCGCGAGCAGTACTTC,CSVKQGSREQYF
TRBV27,TRBJ1-3,15,-,-,TGTGCCAGCAGCTTCCAGCGCGGCTCTGGAAACACCATATATTTT,CASSFQRGSGNTIYF
TRBV6-5,TRBJ1-2,12,-,-,TGTGCCAGCAGTTACGCGGGTTATGGCTACACCTTC,CASSYAGYGYTF
TRBV11-2,TRBJ2-7,12,-,-,TGTGCCAGCAGCTTAGTAGGGGGCGAGCAGTACTTC,CASSLVGGEQYF
TRBV24-1,TRBJ2-1,13,-,once,TGTGCCACCAGTGGGGGAGGTTACAATGAGCAGTTCTTC,CATSGGGYNEQFF
TRBV5-1,TRBJ1-1,13,-,-,TGCGCCAGCAGTCGAGAGGAGAACACTGAAGCTTTCTTT,CASSREENTEAFF
TRBV29-1,TRBJ2-1,12,-,-,TGCAGCGTGGTAAACGGGTACAATGAGCAGTTCTTC,CSVVNGYNEQFF